This T cell receptor beta chain was recorded in a study of post-analysis software for immune sequencing data. Study overall: The disease courses spanned relapsing-remitting, secondary progressive and progressive-relapsing forms of multiple sclerosis.

Unique molecular identifiers featured in each of the TCR beta cDNA libraries. TCRdb called the PCR reads again in MiXCR, with one record for every CDR3 protein. The sample records 250,000 to 300,000 distinct CDR3 sequences, less than 40% being singletons. Per germline, CDR1 SGHRS and CDR2 YFSETQ. The CDR3 is 15 amino acids. The V end lost 0 bases, the J end lost 4 bases, and 13 bases lay between the germline ends. As for this clonotype: Its specificity is not known.

Study conclusions and caveats: By F measure, strong co-clustering occurred among samples prepared in the same batch. Among multiple sclerosis patients, normalized Chao1 diversity was significantly below that of controls. Five or six TRBV segments were more frequent in patients than controls; TRBV5-6, TRBV5-1 and TRBV20-1 belonged to this group.

Material for sequencing was blood. This TCR was sampled from a girl aged 5-17 years with multiple sclerosis. This chain uses TRBV5-1 with TRBJ1-1; D is uncertain. The DNA of the CDR3 is TGCGCCAGCAGCTTGGCAGGTCTTTGGGTCACTGAAGCTTTCTTT. Encoded protein: CASSLAGLWVTEAFF. Variable domain in full (rest from reference TRBV5-1 and TRBJ1-1): KAGVTQTPRYLIKTRGQQVTLSCSPISGHRSVSWYQQTPGQGLQFLFEYFSETQRNKGNFPGRFSGRQFSNSRSEMNVSTLELGDSALYLCASSLAGLWVTEAFFGQGTRLTVV.